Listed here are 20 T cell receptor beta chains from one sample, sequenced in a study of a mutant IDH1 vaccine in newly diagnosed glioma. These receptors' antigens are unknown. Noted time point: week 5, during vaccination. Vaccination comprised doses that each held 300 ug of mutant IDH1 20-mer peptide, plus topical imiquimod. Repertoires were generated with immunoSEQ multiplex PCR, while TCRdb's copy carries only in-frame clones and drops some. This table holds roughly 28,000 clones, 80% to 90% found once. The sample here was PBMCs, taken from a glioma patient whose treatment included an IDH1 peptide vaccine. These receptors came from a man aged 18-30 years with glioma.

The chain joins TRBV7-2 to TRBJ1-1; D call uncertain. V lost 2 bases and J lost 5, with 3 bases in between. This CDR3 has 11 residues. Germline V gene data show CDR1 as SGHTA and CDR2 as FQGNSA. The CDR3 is CASSLITEAFF. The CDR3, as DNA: TGTGCCAGCAGCTTAATAACTGAAGCTTTCTTT. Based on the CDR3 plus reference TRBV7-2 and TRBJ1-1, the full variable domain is GAGVSQSPSNKVTEKGKDVELRCDPISGHTALYWYRQSLGQGLEFLIYFQGNSAPDKSGLPSDRFSAERTGGSVSTLTIQRTQQEDSAVYLCASSLITEAFFGQGTRLTVV.

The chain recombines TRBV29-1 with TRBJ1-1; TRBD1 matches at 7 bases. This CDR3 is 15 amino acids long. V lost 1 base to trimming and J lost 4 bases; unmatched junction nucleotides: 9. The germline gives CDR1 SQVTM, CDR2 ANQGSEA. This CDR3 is CSVEASRGGATEAFF. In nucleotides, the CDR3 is TGCAGCGTTGAAGCCAGCAGGGGGGGGGCCACTGAAGCTTTCTTT.

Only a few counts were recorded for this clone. The CDR3 loop is CASSHRGASGANVLTF. The CDR3 nucleotides read TGTGCCAGCAGCCACCGGGGGGCTTCTGGGGCCAACGTCCTGACTTTC. The rearrangement links TRBV4-2 to TRBJ2-6, with D perhaps matching TRBD2 (7 bases). Germline V gene lookup returns CDR1 LGHNA and CDR2 YNFKEQ. CDR3 size: 16 residues. With 3 bases removed from V and 1 base from J, the gap between germline ends came to 10 bases.

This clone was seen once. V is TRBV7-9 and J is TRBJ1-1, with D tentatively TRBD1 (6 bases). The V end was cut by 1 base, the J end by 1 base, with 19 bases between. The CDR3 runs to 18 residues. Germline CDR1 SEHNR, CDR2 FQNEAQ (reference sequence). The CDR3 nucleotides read TGTGCCAGCAGCTTAGGGAGAGACCTACAGGGAAAGAACACTGAAGCTTTCTTT. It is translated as CASSLGRDLQGKNTEAFF.

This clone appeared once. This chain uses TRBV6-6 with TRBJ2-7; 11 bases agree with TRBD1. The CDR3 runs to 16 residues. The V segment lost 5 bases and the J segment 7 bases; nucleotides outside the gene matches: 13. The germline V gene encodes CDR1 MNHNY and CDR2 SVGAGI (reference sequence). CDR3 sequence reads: CASSPTQPGTGGEQYF. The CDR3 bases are TGTGCCAGCAGTCCCACTCAGCCGGGGACAGGGGGAGAGCAGTACTTC.

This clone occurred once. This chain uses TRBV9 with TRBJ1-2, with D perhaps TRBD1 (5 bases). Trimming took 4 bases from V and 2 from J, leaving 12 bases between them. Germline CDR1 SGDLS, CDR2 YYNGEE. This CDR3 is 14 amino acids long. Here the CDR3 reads CASSPGLPNYGYTF. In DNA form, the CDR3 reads TGTGCCAGCAGCCCGGGACTTCCCAACTATGGCTACACCTTC.

Written as DNA, the CDR3 is TGTGCCAGCAGCCTTAGCGGGAGGGCCTACGAGCAGTACTTC. Amino acid sequence: CASSLSGRAYEQYF. The chain carries TRBV7-9 and TRBJ2-7, with TRBD2 matching 11 bases. The length of the CDR3 is 14 residues. V dropped 5 bases and J dropped 2; count of bases not matched to a gene: 2. Germline loops: CDR1 SEHNR, CDR2 FQNEAQ (reference sequence).

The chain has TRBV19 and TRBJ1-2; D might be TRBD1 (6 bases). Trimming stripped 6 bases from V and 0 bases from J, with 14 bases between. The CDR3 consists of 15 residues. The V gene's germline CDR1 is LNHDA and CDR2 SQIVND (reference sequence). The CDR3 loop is CASSTQGGANYGYTF. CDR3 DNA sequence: TGTGCCAGTAGCACACAGGGAGGAGCTAACTATGGCTACACCTTC.

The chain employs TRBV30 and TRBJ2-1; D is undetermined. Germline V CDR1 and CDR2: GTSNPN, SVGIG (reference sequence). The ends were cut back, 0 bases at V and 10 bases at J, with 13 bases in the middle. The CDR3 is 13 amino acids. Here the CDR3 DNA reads TGTGCCTGGAGTGTAGGGCCTCGTTTCGAGCAGTTCTTC. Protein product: CAWSVGPRFEQFF.

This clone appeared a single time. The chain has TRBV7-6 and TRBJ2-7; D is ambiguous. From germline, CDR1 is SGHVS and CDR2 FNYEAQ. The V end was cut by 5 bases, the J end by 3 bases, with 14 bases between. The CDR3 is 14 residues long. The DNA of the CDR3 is TGTGCCAGCAGCCCAGGAAGCAGACACTACGAGCAGTACTTC. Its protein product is CASSPGSRHYEQYF. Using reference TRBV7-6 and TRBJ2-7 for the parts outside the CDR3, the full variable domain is GAGVSQSPRYKVTKRGQDVALRCDPISGHVSLYWYRQALGQGPEFLTYFNYEAQQDKSGLPNDRFSAERPEGSISTLTIQRTEQRDSAMYRCASSPGSRHYEQYFGPGTRLTVT.

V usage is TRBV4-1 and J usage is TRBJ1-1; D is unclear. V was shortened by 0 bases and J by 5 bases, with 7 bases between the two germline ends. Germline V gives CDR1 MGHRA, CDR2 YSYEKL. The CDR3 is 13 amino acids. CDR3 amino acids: CASSQDGETEAFF. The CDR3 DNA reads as TGCGCCAGCAGCCAAGATGGGGAGACTGAAGCTTTCTTT.

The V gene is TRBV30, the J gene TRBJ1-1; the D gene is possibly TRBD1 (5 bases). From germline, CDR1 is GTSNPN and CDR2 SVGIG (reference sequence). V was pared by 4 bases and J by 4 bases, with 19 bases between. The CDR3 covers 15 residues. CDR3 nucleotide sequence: TGTGCCTGGAACAAACGGGGCGGAGGATCCACTGAAGCTTTCTTT. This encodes CAWNKRGGGSTEAFF. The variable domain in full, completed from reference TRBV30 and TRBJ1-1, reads SQTIHQWPATLVQPVGSPLSLECTVEGTSNPNLYWYRQAAGRGLQLLFYSVGIGQISSEVPQNLSASRPQDRQFILSSKKLLLSDSGFYLCAWNKRGGGSTEAFFGQGTRLTVV.

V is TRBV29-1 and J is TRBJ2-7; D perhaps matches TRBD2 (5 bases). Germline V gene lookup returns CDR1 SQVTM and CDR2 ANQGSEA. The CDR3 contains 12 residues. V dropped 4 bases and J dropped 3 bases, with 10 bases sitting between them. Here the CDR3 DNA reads TGCAGCGTTGCTCCCGCGGGCTACGAGCAGTACTTC. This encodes CSVAPAGYEQYF.

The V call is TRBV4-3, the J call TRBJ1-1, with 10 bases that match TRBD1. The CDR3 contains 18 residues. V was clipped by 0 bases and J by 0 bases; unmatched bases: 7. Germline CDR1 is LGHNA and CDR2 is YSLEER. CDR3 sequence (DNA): TGCGCCAGCAGCCAAGATTGGGACAGGGGAATTATGAACACTGAAGCTTTCTTT. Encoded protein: CASSQDWDRGIMNTEAFF.

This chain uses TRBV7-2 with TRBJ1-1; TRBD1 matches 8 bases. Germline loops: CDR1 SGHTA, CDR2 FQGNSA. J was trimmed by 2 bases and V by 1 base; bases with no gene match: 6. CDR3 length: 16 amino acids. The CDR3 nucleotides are TGTGCCAGCAGCTTAGAAGCAGGGGGCTTCAACACTGAAGCTTTCTTT. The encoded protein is CASSLEAGGFNTEAFF.

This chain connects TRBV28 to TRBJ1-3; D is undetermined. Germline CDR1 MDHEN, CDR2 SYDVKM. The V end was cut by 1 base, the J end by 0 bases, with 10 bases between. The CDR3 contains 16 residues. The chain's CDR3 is CASSLSGLLSGNTIYF. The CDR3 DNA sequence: TGTGCCAGCAGTTTATCAGGTCTCCTCTCTGGAAACACCATATATTTT.

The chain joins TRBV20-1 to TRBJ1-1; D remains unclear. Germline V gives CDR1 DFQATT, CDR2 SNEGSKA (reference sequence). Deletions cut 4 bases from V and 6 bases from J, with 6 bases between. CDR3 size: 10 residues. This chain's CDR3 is CSATEAEAFF. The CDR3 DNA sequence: TGCAGTGCTACAGAGGCTGAAGCTTTCTTT.

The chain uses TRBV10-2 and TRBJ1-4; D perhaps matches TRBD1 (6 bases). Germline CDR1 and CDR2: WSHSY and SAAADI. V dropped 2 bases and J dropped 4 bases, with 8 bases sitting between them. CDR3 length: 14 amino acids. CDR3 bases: TGCGCCAGCAGTGAGACAGGGAGTAATGAAAAACTGTTTTTT. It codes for CASSETGSNEKLFF.

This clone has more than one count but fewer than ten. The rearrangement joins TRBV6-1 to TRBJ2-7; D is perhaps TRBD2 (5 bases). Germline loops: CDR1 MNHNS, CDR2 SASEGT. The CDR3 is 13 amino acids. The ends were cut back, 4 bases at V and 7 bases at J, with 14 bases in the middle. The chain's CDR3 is CASSVPDSGEQYF. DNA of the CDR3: TGTGCCAGCAGTGTACCCGACTCGGGGGAGCAGTACTTC.

The CDR3 spells CASSPTGANYGYTF. The CDR3 coding sequence is TGTGCCAGCTCCCCCACAGGGGCCAACTATGGCTACACCTTC. This chain joins TRBV18 and TRBJ1-2; TRBD1 matches 7 bases. The CDR3 length is 14 residues. After removal of 6 bases from V and 2 bases from J, the junction contained 6 bases not matched to a gene. Germline-derived CDR1 and CDR2 are KGHSH and LQKENI.